This is a list of T cell receptor beta chains from one sample in a study of patients and donors after allogeneic stem cell transplantation. TCRdb ran MiXCR on the RT-PCR reads and lists one entry per CDR3 protein. This table has a few hundred thousand distinct CDR3 sequences, 35% to 45% appearing once. The specimen sequenced was blood, either unsorted or a sorted T cell fraction (not recorded which). These receptors were taken from a human donor who was either an allogeneic HSCT recipient or a stem cell or donor lymphocyte infusion donor (not recorded which). It is not recorded whose cells these are; they may come from a transplant donor. Both conserved end residues are trimmed from each CDR3. The order of the fields is D gene, V gene, CDR3 protein. The D gene is left open where the match is weak.

>.|TRBV6-5
ASSYLRPGTEKLF
>.|TRBV7-2
ASSIRIPPRELF
>.|TRBV20-1
SASKLNTEAF
>TRBD1|TRBV4-1
ASSKGQGSSIGEQY
>.|TRBV5-1
ASSLDGSTDTQY
>.|TRBV29-1
SVDQGLNTEAF
>TRBD1|TRBV12-3/TRBV12-4
ASRPSGQGSYGYT
>.|TRBV6-6
ASSYSIGYAEAF
>.|TRBV5-1
ASQGIGSSYNEQF
>.|TRBV4-1
ASSQVSSGYSYGYT
>.|TRBV3-1
ASSQGQITEAF
>TRBD1|TRBV7-2
ASSSPPGQGGVNQPQH
>TRBD1|TRBV28
ASSPQGVSGNTIY
>.|TRBV5-1
ASSLVDSPLH
>.|TRBV5-6
ASSLAAGKRGYT
>TRBD1|TRBV5-6
ASSLVRETGMGGYT
>TRBD1|TRBV6-5
ASSSIAGQGGYWPEAF
>.|TRBV7-9
ASSLSRSASSGNTIY
>TRBD2|TRBV20-1
SARWTSGGYNEQF
>TRBD1|TRBV29-1
SVGQTGDNEQF
>.|TRBV20-1
SAPTRRSYEQY
>TRBD2|TRBV7-9
ASSETLTSEADTQY
>.|TRBV4-3
ASRQDRGLDGPYGYT
>.|TRBV27
ASSVSAYDEKLF
>.|TRBV29-1
SVERNGVINGYT
>.|TRBV5-1
ASSFQGRGNEQF
>.|TRBV7-9
ATPPGAPTNTEAF
>.|TRBV20-1
SARVPGSHNEQF
>.|TRBV5-1
ASSSSSRQNTEAF
>.|TRBV18
ASSPGRWLAFPQH
>.|TRBV9
ASSTDLNTGELF
>.|TRBV7-9
ASSPGTQETQY
>.|TRBV20-1
SARSRVAGDTQY
>TRBD2|TRBV12-3/TRBV12-4
ASSLDGGGPIDTQY
>TRBD1|TRBV10-3
AISENRGRGTEAF
>TRBD1|TRBV12-3/TRBV12-4
ASSSDRENQPQH
>TRBD1|TRBV2
ASSQDRGVNEQY
>.|TRBV5-1
ASSLVGGIGNTIY
>TRBD1|TRBV5-1
ASSPRTGSFEQY
>.|TRBV3-1
ASSQEGGTDTQY
>TRBD1|TRBV7-2
ASRVGQGRTEAF
>.|TRBV12-3/TRBV12-4
ASTWTAGTEAF
>.|TRBV6-1
ASDGRSYGYT
>.|TRBV7-9
ASSSTGFTEAF
>.|TRBV4-1
ASSPPRAGHGYT
>.|TRBV12-3/TRBV12-4
ASSTTRGGITDTQY
>TRBD1|TRBV20-1
SARGDRVNYGYT
>.|TRBV4-1
ASSQVALSPAGVEQY
>.|TRBV7-2
ASSFWLKNTEAF